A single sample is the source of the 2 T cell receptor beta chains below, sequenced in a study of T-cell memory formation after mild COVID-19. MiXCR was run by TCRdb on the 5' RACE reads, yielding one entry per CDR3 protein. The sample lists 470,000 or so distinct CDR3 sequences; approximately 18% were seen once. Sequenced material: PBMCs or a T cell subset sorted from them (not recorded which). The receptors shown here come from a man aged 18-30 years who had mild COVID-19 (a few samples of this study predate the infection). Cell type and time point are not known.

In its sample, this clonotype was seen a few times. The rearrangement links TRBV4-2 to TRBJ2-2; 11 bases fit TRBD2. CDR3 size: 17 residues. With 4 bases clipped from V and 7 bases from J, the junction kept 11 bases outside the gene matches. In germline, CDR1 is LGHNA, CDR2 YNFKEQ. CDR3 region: CASSPRLAGTIGGELFF. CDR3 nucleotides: TGTGCCAGCAGCCCTCGACTAGCGGGGACAATCGGCGGGGAGCTGTTTTTT.

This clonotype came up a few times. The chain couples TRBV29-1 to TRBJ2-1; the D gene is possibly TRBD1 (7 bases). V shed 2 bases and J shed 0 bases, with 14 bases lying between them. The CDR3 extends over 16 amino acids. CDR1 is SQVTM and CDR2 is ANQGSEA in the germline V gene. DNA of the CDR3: TGCAGCGTTGAATGGGGGCAGGGGGGCTCCTACAATGAGCAGTTCTTC. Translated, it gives CSVEWGQGGSYNEQFF.